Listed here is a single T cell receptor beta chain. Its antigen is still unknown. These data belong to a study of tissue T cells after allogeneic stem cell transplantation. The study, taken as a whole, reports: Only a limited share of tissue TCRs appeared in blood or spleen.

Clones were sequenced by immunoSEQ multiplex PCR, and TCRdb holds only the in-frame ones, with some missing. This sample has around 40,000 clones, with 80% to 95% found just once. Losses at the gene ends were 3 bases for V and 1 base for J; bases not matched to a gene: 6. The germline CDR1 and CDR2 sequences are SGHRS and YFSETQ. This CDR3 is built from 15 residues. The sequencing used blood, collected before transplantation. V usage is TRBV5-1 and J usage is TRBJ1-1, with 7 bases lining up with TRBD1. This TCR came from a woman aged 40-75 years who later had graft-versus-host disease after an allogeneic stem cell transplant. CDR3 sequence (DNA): TGCGCCAGCAGCTACGTCCGGACAGGGAACACTGAAGCTTTCTTT. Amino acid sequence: CASSYVRTGNTEAFF.